These T cell receptor beta chains were read from a single sample in a study of blood T cell repertoires in COVID-19. Profiling relied on immunoSEQ multiplex PCR, and the TCRdb table lists in-frame clones only, not all of them. The repertoire holds some 85,000 clones, with roughly 82% as singletons. Material for sequencing was peripheral blood. The receptors stem from a woman older than 75 with active or convalescent COVID-19. The CDR3 runs from the conserved cysteine through the conserved F or W. Fields, in order: CDR3 protein, CDR3 DNA, D gene, V gene, clone size, J gene. A D gene is named only where the DNA matches it firmly. Expanded clones are given a class, and other clones once, few, many or no size at all.

CDR3: CASSGGGQETQYF
DNA: TGTGCCAGCTCCGGGGGGGGGCAAGAGACCCAGTACTTC
D: TRBD2
V: TRBV11-2
size: NA
J: TRBJ2-5

CDR3: CASSGDRGTGELFF
DNA: TGCGCCAGCAGCGGGGACAGGGGCACCGGGGAGCTGTTTTTT
D: TRBD1
V: TRBV5-1
size: NA
J: TRBJ2-2

CDR3: CASSLEAATDTQYF
DNA: TGTGCCAGCAGTCTCGAGGCGGCCACAGATACGCAGTATTTT
D: NA
V: TRBV27
size: NA
J: TRBJ2-3

CDR3: CASSRATGAGYEQYF
DNA: TGTGCCAGCAGCCGGGCGACAGGGGCAGGATACGAGCAGTACTTC
D: TRBD1
V: TRBV3-1/TRBV3-2
size: NA
J: TRBJ2-7

CDR3: CASSRLGGETQYF
DNA: TGTGCCAGCAGCAGACTAGGAGGGGAGACCCAGTACTTC
D: NA
V: TRBV5-6
size: NA
J: TRBJ2-5

CDR3: CASSLYQGVQETQYF
DNA: TGTGCCAGCAGCTTATACCAGGGGGTCCAAGAGACCCAGTACTTC
D: TRBD1
V: TRBV7-2
size: NA
J: TRBJ2-5

CDR3: CASSLVTGINQPQHF
DNA: TGTGCCAGCAGCTTAGTTACAGGGATCAATCAGCCCCAGCATTTT
D: NA
V: TRBV7-8
size: NA
J: TRBJ1-5

CDR3: CASSEWDRGTDTQYF
DNA: TGTGCCAGCAGCGAATGGGACAGGGGCACAGATACGCAGTATTTT
D: TRBD1
V: TRBV9
size: NA
J: TRBJ2-3

CDR3: CASSALGLAGGGETQYF
DNA: TGTGCCAGCAGCGCCCTGGGGCTAGCGGGGGGAGGAGAGACCCAGTACTTC
D: TRBD2
V: TRBV7-6
size: NA
J: TRBJ2-5

CDR3: CASSLGQGVSPLHF
DNA: TGTGCCAGCAGTTTGGGACAGGGAGTTTCACCCCTCCACTTT
D: TRBD1
V: TRBV27
size: NA
J: TRBJ1-6

CDR3: CASSQEHGTYEQYF
DNA: TGTGCCAGCAGCCAAGAACACGGGACCTACGAGCAGTACTTC
D: NA
V: TRBV4-2
size: few
J: TRBJ2-7

CDR3: CASSTPPGTGDAGIRGEAFF
DNA: TGTGCCAGTAGTACTCCTCCCGGGACAGGGGACGCCGGTATAAGGGGGGAAGCTTTCTTT
D: TRBD1
V: TRBV19
size: NA
J: TRBJ1-1

CDR3: CASNNISRGLYGYTF
DNA: TGTGCCAGTAATAATATCTCCCGGGGACTCTATGGCTACACCTTC
D: NA
V: TRBV19
size: NA
J: TRBJ1-2

CDR3: CASSTWDSLYGYTF
DNA: TGTGCCAGTAGTACCTGGGACAGCCTCTATGGCTACACCTTC
D: TRBD1
V: TRBV19
size: NA
J: TRBJ1-2

CDR3: CASSPEGNYGYTF
DNA: TGTGCCAGCTCCCCGGAGGGCAACTATGGCTACACCTTC
D: NA
V: TRBV27
size: many
J: TRBJ1-2

CDR3: CASSKTKEETQYF
DNA: TGTGCCAGTAGTAAGACCAAGGAGGAGACCCAGTACTTC
D: NA
V: TRBV19
size: NA
J: TRBJ2-5

CDR3: CASSLGGDRMNNEQFF
DNA: TGTGCCAGCAGCTTAGGGGGGGACAGGATGAACAATGAGCAGTTCTTC
D: TRBD1
V: TRBV7-2
size: NA
J: TRBJ2-1

CDR3: CASSSKTYPGHHLGGANVLTF
DNA: TGTGCCAGCAGCTCAAAAACCTACCCGGGACACCATTTGGGGGGGGCCAACGTCCTGACTTTC
D: NA
V: TRBV7-3
size: NA
J: TRBJ2-6

CDR3: CASSVQGVNTEAFF
DNA: TGTGCCAGTAGTGTACAGGGGGTGAACACTGAAGCTTTCTTT
D: TRBD1
V: TRBV19
size: NA
J: TRBJ1-1

CDR3: CASSLRQRVKTEAFF
DNA: TGTGCCAGCAGCCTACGACAGCGGGTGAAAACTGAAGCTTTCTTT
D: NA
V: TRBV6-2/TRBV6-3
size: NA
J: TRBJ1-1

CDR3: CSSTHGNTIYF
DNA: TGCAGCTCGACACACGGAAACACCATATATTTT
D: NA
V: TRBV20-1
size: NA
J: TRBJ1-3

CDR3: CASSLVHGNTEAFF
DNA: TGTGCCAGCAGCTTAGTTCACGGGAACACTGAAGCTTTCTTT
D: NA
V: TRBV7-8
size: NA
J: TRBJ1-1

CDR3: CASGTRGGGELFF
DNA: TGTGCCAGCGGGACTAGGGGGGGCGGGGAGCTGTTTTTT
D: TRBD2
V: TRBV27
size: NA
J: TRBJ2-2

CDR3: CASSPPEGLGNTIYF
DNA: TGTGCCAGCAGCCCACCTGAGGGACTTGGAAACACCATATATTTT
D: NA
V: TRBV9
size: NA
J: TRBJ1-3

CDR3: CASSRPGTAGYEQYF
DNA: TGTGCCAGCAGCAGACCCGGGACAGCAGGCTACGAGCAGTACTTC
D: TRBD1
V: TRBV7-9
size: NA
J: TRBJ2-7

CDR3: CASSHGGGDEKLFF
DNA: TGTGCCAGCAGCCACGGGGGAGGTGATGAAAAACTGTTTTTT
D: NA
V: TRBV4-2
size: NA
J: TRBJ1-4

CDR3: CSVSWGGLAESTDTQYF
DNA: TGCAGCGTCTCCTGGGGGGGACTAGCGGAGTCCACAGATACGCAGTATTTT
D: TRBD2
V: TRBV29-1
size: NA
J: TRBJ2-3

CDR3: CASSPPSLEAETQYF
DNA: TGTGCCAGCTCACCACCTTCCCTAGAAGCAGAGACCCAGTACTTC
D: NA
V: TRBV18
size: NA
J: TRBJ2-5

CDR3: CASSEAGTANQPQHF
DNA: TGCGCCAGCAGTGAGGCCGGGACAGCTAATCAGCCCCAGCATTTT
D: TRBD1
V: TRBV10-2
size: medium-sized
J: TRBJ1-5

CDR3: CASSSPSTDTQYF
DNA: TGTGCCAGCAGCTCCCCCTCCACAGATACGCAGTATTTT
D: NA
V: TRBV7-2
size: NA
J: TRBJ2-3

CDR3: CASSGRGQKNTGELFF
DNA: TGTGCCAGCAGTGGACGGGGTCAAAAGAACACCGGGGAGCTGTTTTTT
D: NA
V: TRBV6-1
size: NA
J: TRBJ2-2

CDR3: CASSQEGIGTDTQYF
DNA: TGCGCCAGCAGCCAAGAGGGCATCGGCACAGATACGCAGTATTTT
D: NA
V: TRBV4-3
size: NA
J: TRBJ2-3

CDR3: CASSAGVLGNTEAFF
DNA: TGTGCCAGCAGCGCAGGGGTTCTGGGGAACACTGAAGCTTTCTTT
D: NA
V: TRBV9
size: NA
J: TRBJ1-1

CDR3: CASSVVNQETQYF
DNA: TGTGCCAGCAGCGTAGTCAACCAAGAGACCCAGTACTTC
D: NA
V: TRBV9
size: NA
J: TRBJ2-5

CDR3: CASWDTSSTEAFF
DNA: TGTGCCAGCTGGGACACATCGAGCACTGAAGCTTTCTTT
D: NA
V: TRBV28
size: NA
J: TRBJ1-1

CDR3: CASSLRIGGDQPQHF
DNA: TGTGCCAGCAGTTTACGAATAGGAGGGGATCAGCCCCAGCATTTT
D: NA
V: TRBV27
size: NA
J: TRBJ1-5

CDR3: CASSQDWTPNNYGYTF
DNA: TGCGCCAGCAGCCAAGATTGGACACCAAATAACTATGGCTACACCTTC
D: NA
V: TRBV4-3
size: once
J: TRBJ1-2

CDR3: CAWSVKRRTGYLGYTF
DNA: TGTGCCTGGAGTGTAAAACGAAGGACAGGGTATCTTGGCTACACCTTC
D: TRBD1
V: TRBV30
size: NA
J: TRBJ1-2

CDR3: CASSSGLGQLNTEAFF
DNA: TGTGCCAGCAGCTCCGGACTGGGACAGCTGAACACTGAAGCTTTCTTT
D: TRBD1
V: TRBV7-2
size: NA
J: TRBJ1-1

CDR3: CASSPYRGLREKLFF
DNA: TGTGCCAGCTCACCGTACAGGGGGCTCCGTGAAAAACTGTTTTTT
D: TRBD1
V: TRBV18
size: few
J: TRBJ1-4

CDR3: CAISGTSGGEGLGELFF
DNA: TGTGCCATCAGTGGGACTAGCGGGGGGGAAGGCCTCGGGGAGCTGTTTTTT
D: TRBD2
V: TRBV10-3
size: once
J: TRBJ2-2

CDR3: CASSPTGGPTGELFF
DNA: TGTGCCAGCAGCCCCACAGGGGGCCCCACCGGGGAGCTGTTTTTT
D: TRBD1
V: TRBV13
size: NA
J: TRBJ2-2

CDR3: CASSPEGLAQETQYF
DNA: TGTGCCAGCTCACCCGAAGGACTAGCGCAAGAGACCCAGTACTTC
D: TRBD2
V: TRBV18
size: NA
J: TRBJ2-5

CDR3: CASSLDGTSTDTQYF
DNA: TGTGCCAGCAGCTTAGACGGGACAAGCACAGATACGCAGTATTTT
D: NA
V: TRBV7-9
size: NA
J: TRBJ2-3

CDR3: CASRAGGVRETQYF
DNA: TGTGCCAGCAGGGCGGGGGGGGTTCGGGAGACCCAGTACTTC
D: TRBD2
V: TRBV27
size: NA
J: TRBJ2-5

CDR3: CASSRGQVNYGYTF
DNA: TGTGCCAGCAGTCGTGGACAGGTTAACTATGGCTACACCTTC
D: TRBD1
V: TRBV3-1/TRBV3-2
size: once
J: TRBJ1-2

CDR3: CAIARGAKYTEAFF
DNA: TGTGCCATCGCGCGGGGGGCGAAATACACTGAAGCTTTCTTT
D: NA
V: TRBV28
size: NA
J: TRBJ1-1